This TCR beta chain was sequenced in a study of T cells in Graves' hyperthyroidism and ophthalmopathy. Study-level findings and limits: Blood also held most thyroid clonotypes expanded beyond 0.001.

Using RNA transcripts as the source, TCR beta CDR3 regions were amplified. First-round RT-PCR targeting the TCR CDR3 was performed with the HTBI primer set. TCRdb re-derived calls from the multiplex PCR reads in MiXCR, one entry per CDR3 protein. This table has 500,000 to 650,000 distinct CDR3 sequences, about 46% appearing once. To note about this clonotype: The target antigen is unknown.

CDR1 is SQVTM and CDR2 is ANQGSEA in the germline V gene. V dropped 4 bases and J dropped 8 bases, with 11 bases sitting between them. The CDR3 sequence is 12 residues long. The TCR was taken from an adult woman with Graves' disease, either hyperthyroidism or ophthalmopathy (not recorded which). The sequenced sample was peripheral blood or thyroid tissue (not recorded which). The chain is built from TRBV29-1 and TRBJ2-2; D gene uncertain. This chain's CDR3 is CSVVEATGELFF. CDR3 DNA sequence: TGCAGCGTTGTCGAGGCGACGGGGGAGCTGTTTTTT.